The next 10 T cell receptor beta chains were all read from a single sample in a study of CD8 T cells in ankylosing spondylitis. TCRdb reprocessed the 5' RACE reads with MiXCR, giving one entry per CDR3 protein. The sample records about 340,000 distinct CDR3 sequences, around 20% being singletons. The source material was blood, either unsorted or a sorted T cell fraction (not recorded which). These TCRs come from a male donor with ankylosing spondylitis or in good health (not recorded which).

V usage is TRBV20-1 and J usage is TRBJ2-2; 9 nucleotides match TRBD2. Per germline, CDR1 DFQATT and CDR2 SNEGSKA (reference sequence). The trim removed 1 base at V and 5 bases at J, leaving 14 bases unmatched. This CDR3 comprises 18 residues. The CDR3 DNA follows: TGCAGTGCTAGAGCCAGGCTAGCGGGGACCCCGGGGACCGGGGAGCTGTTTTTT. This encodes CSARARLAGTPGTGELFF.

This clonotype occurred a few times. The V gene is TRBV20-1, the J gene TRBJ1-1; TRBD1 aligns across 12 bases. V lost 0 bases and J lost 3; bases outside the gene matches: 8. Germline CDR1 DFQATT, CDR2 SNEGSKA (reference sequence). The CDR3 covers 17 residues. Here the CDR3 reads CSARDGDRGRADTEAFF. CDR3 nucleotides: TGCAGTGCTAGAGATGGGGACAGGGGGCGAGCTGACACTGAAGCTTTCTTT.

This clonotype appeared a few times. V is TRBV4-2 and J is TRBJ2-1, with 7 bases lining up with TRBD1. V was clipped by 2 bases and J by 5 bases; unmatched bases: 9. This CDR3 has 16 residues. CDR1 and CDR2 from the germline V gene are LGHNA and YNFKEQ. The DNA for the CDR3 is TGTGCCAGCAGCCAAAGTACAGGGGAGCGAAACAATGAGCAGTTCTTC. Its translation is CASSQSTGERNNEQFF.

This clonotype has a handful of counts. This chain joins TRBV12-3 or TRBV12-4 and TRBJ2-7, with a weak D call TRBD2 (5 bases). This CDR3 contains 15 residues. With 6 bases removed from V and 7 bases from J, the gap between germline ends came to 22 bases. CDR3 sequence: CASSPLGAYGGEQYF. CDR3 nucleotide sequence: TGTGCCAGCAGCCCCTTGGGAGCATACGGTGGGGAGCAGTACTTC.

CDR3 sequence (DNA): TGTGCCAGCAGCCAAGATCTGGGTGGGCCTTTCTTCACAGATACGCAGTATTTT. Its protein product is CASSQDLGGPFFTDTQYF. V and J are TRBV3-1 and TRBJ2-3; no firm D call. Germline CDR1 LGHDT, CDR2 YNNKEL (reference sequence). V was shortened by 0 bases and J by 2 bases, with 18 bases between the two germline ends. The CDR3 has 18 residues.

CDR3 nucleotides: TGTGCCTGGAGTGAGACTGGGAGGGAGCCCCAGCATTTT. It yields the protein CAWSETGREPQHF. The rearrangement uses TRBV30 and TRBJ1-5; D gene ambiguous. CDR1 and CDR2 from the germline V gene are GTSNPN and SVGIG (reference sequence). CDR3 size: 13 residues. V was pared by 1 base and J by 8 bases, with 12 bases between.

This clonotype came up a few times. The chain is built from TRBV7-9 and TRBJ2-1; 12 positions match TRBD1. There are 15 residues in the CDR3. V was clipped by 4 bases and J by 8 bases; unmatched bases: 6. The V gene's germline CDR1 is SEHNR and CDR2 FQNEAQ (reference sequence). CDR3 protein: CASSSGQGADYEQFF. In nucleotides, the CDR3 is TGTGCCAGCAGCTCGGGACAGGGGGCGGACTATGAGCAGTTCTTC.

The chain couples TRBV5-1 to TRBJ2-7, with D possibly TRBD2 on 5 matching bases. V lost 4 bases and J lost 1, with 12 bases in between. Germline V CDR1 and CDR2: SGHRS, YFSETQ. CDR3 length: 14 amino acids. For the CDR3, the DNA is TGCGCCAGCAGCCCGGATGGGAGATCCTACGAGCAGTACTTC. Residues: CASSPDGRSYEQYF.

The sample holds a few counts of this clonotype. The chain combines TRBV12-3 or TRBV12-4 with TRBJ2-1; D is unresolved. The CDR3 length is 12 residues. V was trimmed by 6 bases and J by 6 bases, leaving 9 bases between them. CDR3 DNA: TGTGCCAGCAGCCAAGGTTTCAATGAGCAGTTCTTC. This gives the protein CASSQGFNEQFF.

The chain carries TRBV24-1 and TRBJ2-1; the match to TRBD1 covers 11 bases. The CDR3 is 16 amino acids. Trimming at V came to 5 bases and at J to 4 bases, leaving 6 bases not matched to a gene. CDR1 KGHDR and CDR2 SFDVKD come from the germline V gene. The DNA of the CDR3 is TGTGCCACCAGTGGTCCCGGGACAGGGGGTTACAATGAGCAGTTCTTC. This translates into CATSGPGTGGYNEQFF.